The present TCR beta chain was sequenced within a study of graft-versus-host responses after intestinal transplantation. As for this clone: No antigen is known for it.

The CDR3 length is 13 residues. V shed 6 bases and J shed 1 base, with 12 bases lying between them. Germline values: CDR1 GTSNPN, CDR2 SVGIG (reference sequence). The protocol was immunoSEQ multiplex PCR, while the TCRdb copy is restricted to in-frame clones and leaves out a portion. The sample has about 90,000 clones; around 93% are singletons. The V call is TRBV30, the J call TRBJ1-1, with D maybe TRBD1 (5 bases). The sequencing here drew on unstimulated CD4+ T cells sorted from spleen or lymph node cells, taken before transplant. This receptor was obtained from a human donor who was the organ donor for an intestinal transplant. CDR3 coding DNA: TGTGCCTGTCGACCCGGACAGAACACTGAAGCTTTCTTT. Translating it yields CACRPGQNTEAFF.